This TCR beta chain was recovered during a study of patients and donors after allogeneic stem cell transplantation. This clonotype has a handful of counts. From germline, CDR1 is MNHNS and CDR2 SASEGT. With 7 bases clipped from V and 10 bases from J, the junction kept 14 bases outside the gene matches. CDR3 length: 16 amino acids. One entry per CDR3 protein results from TCRdb running MiXCR on the RT-PCR reads. The data contain roughly 880,000 distinct CDR3 sequences, roughly 18% of them seen just once; the ten biggest clones take up 5% to 7.5%. Sequencing was done on a sample of blood, either unsorted or a sorted T cell fraction (not recorded which). The sequence was obtained from a human donor who was either an allogeneic HSCT recipient or a stem cell or donor lymphocyte infusion donor (not recorded which). It is not recorded whose cells these are; they may come from a transplant donor. The chain carries TRBV6-1 and TRBJ1-6, with 9 bases fitting TRBD1. CDR3 region: CASINQGTGFNSPLHF. The CDR3 DNA reads as TGTGCCAGCATCAATCAGGGGACAGGGTTTAACTCACCCCTCCACTTT.